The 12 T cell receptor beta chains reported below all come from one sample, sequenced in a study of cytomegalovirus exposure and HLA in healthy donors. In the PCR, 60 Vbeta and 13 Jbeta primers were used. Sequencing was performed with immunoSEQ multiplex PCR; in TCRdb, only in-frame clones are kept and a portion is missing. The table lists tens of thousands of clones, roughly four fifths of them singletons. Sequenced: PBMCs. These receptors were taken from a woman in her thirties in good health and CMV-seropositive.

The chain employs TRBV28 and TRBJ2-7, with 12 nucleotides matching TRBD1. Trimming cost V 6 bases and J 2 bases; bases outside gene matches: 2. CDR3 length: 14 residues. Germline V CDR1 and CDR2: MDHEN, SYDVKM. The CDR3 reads CASSGTGGTYEQYF. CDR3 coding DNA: TGTGCCAGCAGCGGGACAGGGGGCACCTACGAGCAGTACTTC.

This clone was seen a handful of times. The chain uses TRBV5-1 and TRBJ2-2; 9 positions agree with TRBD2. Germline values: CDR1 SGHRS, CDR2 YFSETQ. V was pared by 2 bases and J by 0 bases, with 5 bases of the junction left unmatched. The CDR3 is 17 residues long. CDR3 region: CASSFGLAPTNTGELFF. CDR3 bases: TGCGCCAGCAGCTTCGGACTAGCGCCAACGAACACCGGGGAGCTGTTTTTT.

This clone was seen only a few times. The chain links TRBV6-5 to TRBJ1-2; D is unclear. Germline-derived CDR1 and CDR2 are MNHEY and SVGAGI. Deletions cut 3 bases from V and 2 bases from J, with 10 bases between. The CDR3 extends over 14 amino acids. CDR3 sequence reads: CASSYGENNYGYTF. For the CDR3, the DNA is TGTGCCAGCAGTTATGGAGAAAACAACTATGGCTACACCTTC.

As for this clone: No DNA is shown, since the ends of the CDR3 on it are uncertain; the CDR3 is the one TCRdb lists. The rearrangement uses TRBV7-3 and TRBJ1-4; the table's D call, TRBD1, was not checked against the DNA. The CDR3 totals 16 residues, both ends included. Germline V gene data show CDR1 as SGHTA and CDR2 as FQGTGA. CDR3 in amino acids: CASSLTSGQDLKNCFF.

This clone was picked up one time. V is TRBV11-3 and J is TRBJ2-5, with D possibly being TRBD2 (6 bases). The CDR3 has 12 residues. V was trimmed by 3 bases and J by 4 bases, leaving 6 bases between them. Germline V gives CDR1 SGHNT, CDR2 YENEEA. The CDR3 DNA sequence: TGTGCCAGCAGCTTCGGGGGAGAGACCCAGTACTTC. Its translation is CASSFGGETQYF.

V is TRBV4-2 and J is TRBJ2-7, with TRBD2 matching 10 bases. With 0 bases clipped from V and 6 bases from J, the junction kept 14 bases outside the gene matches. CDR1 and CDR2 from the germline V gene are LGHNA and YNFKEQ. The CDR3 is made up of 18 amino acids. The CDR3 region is CASSQDLPRTSGKVEQYF. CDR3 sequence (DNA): TGTGCCAGCAGCCAAGATCTCCCGCGCACTAGCGGGAAAGTCGAGCAGTACTTC.

CDR3 in amino acids: CASRGRTSGRGEQYF. Here the CDR3 DNA reads TGTGCCAGCAGAGGACGGACTAGCGGGAGAGGCGAGCAGTACTTC. The rearrangement uses TRBV6-5 and TRBJ2-7; TRBD2 agrees at 13 bases. CDR1 and CDR2 from the germline V gene are MNHEY and SVGAGI. This CDR3 is built from 15 residues. Germline trimming cut 6 bases from V and 6 bases from J; bases unmatched to any gene: 8.

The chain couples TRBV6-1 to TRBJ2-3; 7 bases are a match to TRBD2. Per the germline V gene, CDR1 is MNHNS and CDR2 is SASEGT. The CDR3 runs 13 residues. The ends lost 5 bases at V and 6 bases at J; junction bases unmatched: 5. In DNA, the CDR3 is TGTGCCAGCAGTAGAACTAGCGCCGATACGCAGTATTTT. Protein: CASSRTSADTQYF.

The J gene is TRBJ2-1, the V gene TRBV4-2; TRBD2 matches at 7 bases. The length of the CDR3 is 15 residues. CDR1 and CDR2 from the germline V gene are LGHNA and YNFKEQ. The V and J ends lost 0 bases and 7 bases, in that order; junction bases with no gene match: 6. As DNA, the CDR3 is TGTGCCAGCAGCCAAGAGGGGGGAGGGTGGAATGAGCAGTTCTTC. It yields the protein CASSQEGGGWNEQFF.

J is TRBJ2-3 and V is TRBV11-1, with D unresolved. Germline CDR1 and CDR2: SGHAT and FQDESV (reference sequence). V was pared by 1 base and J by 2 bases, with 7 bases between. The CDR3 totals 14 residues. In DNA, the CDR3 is TGTGCCAGCAGCTTAGGCAGACTCACAGATACGCAGTATTTT. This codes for CASSLGRLTDTQYF.

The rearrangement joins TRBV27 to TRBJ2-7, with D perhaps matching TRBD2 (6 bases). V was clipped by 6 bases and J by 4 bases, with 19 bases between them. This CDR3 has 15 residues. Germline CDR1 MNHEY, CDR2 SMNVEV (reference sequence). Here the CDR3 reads CASSQIGLIPYEQYF. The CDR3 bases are TGTGCCAGCAGCCAGATCGGACTAATCCCTTACGAGCAGTACTTC.

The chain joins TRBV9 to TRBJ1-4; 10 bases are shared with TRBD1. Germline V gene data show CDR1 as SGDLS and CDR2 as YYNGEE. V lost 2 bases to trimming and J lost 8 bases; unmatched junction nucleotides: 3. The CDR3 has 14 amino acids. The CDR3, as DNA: TGTGCCAGCAGCGTGGGACAGGGGCGCGAAAAACTGTTTTTT. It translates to CASSVGQGREKLFF.